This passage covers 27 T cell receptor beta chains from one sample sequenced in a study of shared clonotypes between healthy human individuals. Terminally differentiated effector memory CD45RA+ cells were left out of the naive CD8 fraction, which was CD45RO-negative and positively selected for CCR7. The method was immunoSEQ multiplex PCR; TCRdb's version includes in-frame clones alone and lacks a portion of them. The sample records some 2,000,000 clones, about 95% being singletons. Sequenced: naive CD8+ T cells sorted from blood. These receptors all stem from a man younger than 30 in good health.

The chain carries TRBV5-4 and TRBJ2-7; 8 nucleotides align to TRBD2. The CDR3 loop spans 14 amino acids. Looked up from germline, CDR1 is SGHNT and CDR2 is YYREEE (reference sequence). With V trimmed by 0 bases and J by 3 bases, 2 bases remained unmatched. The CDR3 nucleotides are TGTGCCAGCAGCTTGGGTAGCGGGGTCTACGAGCAGTACTTC. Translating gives CASSLGSGVYEQYF.

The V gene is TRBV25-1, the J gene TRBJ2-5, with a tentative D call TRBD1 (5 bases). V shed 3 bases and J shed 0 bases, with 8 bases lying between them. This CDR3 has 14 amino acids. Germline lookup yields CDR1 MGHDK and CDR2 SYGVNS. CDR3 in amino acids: CASSDRDHQETQYF. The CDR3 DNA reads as TGTGCCAGCAGTGACAGGGATCACCAAGAGACCCAGTACTTC.

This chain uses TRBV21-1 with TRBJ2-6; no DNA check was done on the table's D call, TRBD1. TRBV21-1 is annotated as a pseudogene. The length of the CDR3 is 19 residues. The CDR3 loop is CASSKDPPHRNSGANVLTF. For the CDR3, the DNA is TGTGCCAGCAGCAAAGACCCTCCTCACAGAAACTCTGGGGCCAACGTCCTGACTTTC.

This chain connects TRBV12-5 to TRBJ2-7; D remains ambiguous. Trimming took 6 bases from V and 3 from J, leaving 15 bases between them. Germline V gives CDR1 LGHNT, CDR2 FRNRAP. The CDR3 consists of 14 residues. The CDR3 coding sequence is TGTGCTAGTGGCCACAGCGAGGCGATCTACGAGCAGTACTTC. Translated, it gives CASGHSEAIYEQYF.

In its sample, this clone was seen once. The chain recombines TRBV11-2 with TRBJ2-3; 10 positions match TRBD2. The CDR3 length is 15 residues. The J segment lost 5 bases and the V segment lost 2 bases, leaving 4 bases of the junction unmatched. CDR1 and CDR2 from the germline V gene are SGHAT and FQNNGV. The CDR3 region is CASSLWASGGDTQYF. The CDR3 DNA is TGTGCCAGCAGCTTATGGGCTAGCGGGGGAGATACGCAGTATTTT.

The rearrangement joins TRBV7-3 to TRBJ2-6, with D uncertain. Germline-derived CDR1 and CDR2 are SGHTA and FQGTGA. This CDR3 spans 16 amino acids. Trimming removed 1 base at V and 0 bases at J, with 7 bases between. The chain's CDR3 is CASSLSVGSGANVLTF. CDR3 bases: TGTGCCAGCAGCTTAAGTGTGGGCTCTGGGGCCAACGTCCTGACTTTC.

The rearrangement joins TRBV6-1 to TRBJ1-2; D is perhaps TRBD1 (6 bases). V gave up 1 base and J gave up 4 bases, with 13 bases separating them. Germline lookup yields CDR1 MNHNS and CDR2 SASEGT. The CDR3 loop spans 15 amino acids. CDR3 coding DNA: TGTGCCAGCAGTGAAGACCCCCGGGACATCTATGGCTACACCTTC. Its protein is CASSEDPRDIYGYTF.

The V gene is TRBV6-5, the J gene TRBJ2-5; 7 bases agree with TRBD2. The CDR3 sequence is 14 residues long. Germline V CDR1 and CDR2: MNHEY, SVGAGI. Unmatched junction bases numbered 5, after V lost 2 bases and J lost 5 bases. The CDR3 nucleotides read TGTGCCAGCAGTTACGGGGGGGAAGACGAGACCCAGTACTTC. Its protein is CASSYGGEDETQYF.

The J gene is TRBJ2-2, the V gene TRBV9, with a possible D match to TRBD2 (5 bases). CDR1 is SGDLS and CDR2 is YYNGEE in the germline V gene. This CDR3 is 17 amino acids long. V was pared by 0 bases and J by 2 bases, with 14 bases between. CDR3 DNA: TGTGCCAGCAGCGTAGCGGAGAGCGGAATCAACACCGGGGAGCTGTTTTTT. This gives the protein CASSVAESGINTGELFF.

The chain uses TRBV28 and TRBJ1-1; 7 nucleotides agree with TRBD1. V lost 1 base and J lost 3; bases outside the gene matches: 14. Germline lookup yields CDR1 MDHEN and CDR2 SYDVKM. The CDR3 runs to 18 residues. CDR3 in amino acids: CASSLFSTGDIGDTEAFF. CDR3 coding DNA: TGTGCCAGCAGTTTATTCTCAACAGGGGATATAGGGGACACTGAAGCTTTCTTT.

The CDR3 DNA reads as TGTGCCAGCAGACCGCCGACACCCACTAATGAAAAACTGTTTTTT. Translated, it gives CASRPPTPTNEKLFF. The chain carries TRBV28 and TRBJ1-4; unclear D gene. V lost 6 bases, J lost 2 bases, and 13 bases lay in between. The CDR3 spans 15 residues. The V gene's germline CDR1 is MDHEN and CDR2 SYDVKM.

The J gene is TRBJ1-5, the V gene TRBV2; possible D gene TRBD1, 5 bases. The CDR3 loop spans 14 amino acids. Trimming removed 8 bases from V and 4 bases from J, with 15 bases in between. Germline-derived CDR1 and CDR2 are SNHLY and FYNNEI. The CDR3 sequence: CASAENGGNQPQHF. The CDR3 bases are TGTGCCAGCGCTGAAAATGGGGGGAATCAGCCCCAGCATTTT.

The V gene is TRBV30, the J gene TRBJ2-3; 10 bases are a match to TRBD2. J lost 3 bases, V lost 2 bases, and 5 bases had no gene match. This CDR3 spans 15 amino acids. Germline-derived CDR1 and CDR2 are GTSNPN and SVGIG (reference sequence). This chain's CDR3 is CAWSSLAGGTDTQYF. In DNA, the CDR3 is TGTGCCTGGAGTAGTTTAGCGGGAGGAACAGATACGCAGTATTTT.

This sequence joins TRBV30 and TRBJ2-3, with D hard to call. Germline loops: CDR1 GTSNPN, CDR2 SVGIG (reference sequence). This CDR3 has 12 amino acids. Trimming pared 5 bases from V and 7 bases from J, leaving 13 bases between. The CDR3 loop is CAWDHDGYTQYF. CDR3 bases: TGTGCCTGGGACCACGACGGGTATACGCAGTATTTT.

The CDR3 here is CASSEDIGLGSEQYF. The CDR3 DNA reads TGTGCCAGCAGTGAAGACATAGGGCTCGGCTCCGAGCAGTACTTC. This chain uses TRBV6-1 with TRBJ2-7; no definite D call. The length of the CDR3 is 15 residues. Germline V gene sequence: CDR1 MNHNS, CDR2 SASEGT. Trimming took 1 base from V and 6 from J, leaving 16 bases between them.

The CDR3 coding sequence is TGCGCCAGCAGCGCATACAGGGATGAAGAGACCCAGTACTTC. Its protein product is CASSAYRDEETQYF. V and J are TRBV5-1 and TRBJ2-5, with a weak D call TRBD1 (6 bases). The germline gives CDR1 SGHRS, CDR2 YFSETQ. V lost 4 bases to trimming and J lost 3 bases, with 13 bases between them. CDR3 length: 14 amino acids.

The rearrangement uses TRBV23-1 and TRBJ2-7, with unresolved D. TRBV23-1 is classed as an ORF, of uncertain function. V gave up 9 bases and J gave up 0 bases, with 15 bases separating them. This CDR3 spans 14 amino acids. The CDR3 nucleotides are TGCGCCAGACCGTCTGCAGTTAGCTCCTACGAGCAGTACTTC. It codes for CARPSAVSSYEQYF.

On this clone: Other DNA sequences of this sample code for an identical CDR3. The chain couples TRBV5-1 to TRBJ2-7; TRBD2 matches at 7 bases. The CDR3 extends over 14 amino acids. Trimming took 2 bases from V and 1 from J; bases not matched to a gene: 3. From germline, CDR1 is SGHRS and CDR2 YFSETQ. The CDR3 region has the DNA TGCGCCAGCAGCTTTTTCGGGGGGTCCTACGAGCAGTACTTC. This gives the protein CASSFFGGSYEQYF.

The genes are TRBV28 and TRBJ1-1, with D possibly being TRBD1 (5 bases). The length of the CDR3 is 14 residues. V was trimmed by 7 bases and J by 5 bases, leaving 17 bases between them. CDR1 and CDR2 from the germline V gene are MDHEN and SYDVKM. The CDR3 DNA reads TGTGCCAGCACCCCCCCGGGGGATGGGACTGAAGCTTTCTTT. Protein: CASTPPGDGTEAFF.

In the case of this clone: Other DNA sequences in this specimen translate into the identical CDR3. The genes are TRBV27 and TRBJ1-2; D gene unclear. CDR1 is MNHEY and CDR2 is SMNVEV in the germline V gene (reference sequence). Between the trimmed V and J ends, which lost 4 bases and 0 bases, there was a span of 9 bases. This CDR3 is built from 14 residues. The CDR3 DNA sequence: TGTGCCAGCAGTTCTCTGGGAGCTAACTATGGCTACACCTTC. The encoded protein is CASSSLGANYGYTF.

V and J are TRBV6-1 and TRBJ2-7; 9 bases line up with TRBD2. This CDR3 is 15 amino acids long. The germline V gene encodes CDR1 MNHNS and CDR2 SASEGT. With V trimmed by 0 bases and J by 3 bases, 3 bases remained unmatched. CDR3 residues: CASSEAYSGSYEQYF. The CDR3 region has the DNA TGTGCCAGCAGTGAAGCTTATAGCGGGAGCTACGAGCAGTACTTC.

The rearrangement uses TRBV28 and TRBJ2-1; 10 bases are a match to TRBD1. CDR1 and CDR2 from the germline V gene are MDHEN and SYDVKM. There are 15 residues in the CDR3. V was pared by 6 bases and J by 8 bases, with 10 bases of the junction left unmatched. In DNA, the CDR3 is TGTGCCAGCAGCTCCCCGGGACAGGGGAAAGATGAGCAGTTCTTC. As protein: CASSSPGQGKDEQFF. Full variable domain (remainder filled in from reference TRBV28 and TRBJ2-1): DVKVTQSSRYLVKRTGEKVFLECVQDMDHENMFWYRQDPGLGLRLIYFSYDVKMKEKGDIPEGYSVSREKKERFSLILESASTNQTSMYLCASSSPGQGKDEQFFGPGTRLTVL.

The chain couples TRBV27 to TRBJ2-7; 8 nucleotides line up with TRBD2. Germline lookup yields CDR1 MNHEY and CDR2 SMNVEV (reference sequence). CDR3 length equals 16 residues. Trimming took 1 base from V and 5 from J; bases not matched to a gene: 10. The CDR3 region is CASSLLAPSGSNEQYF. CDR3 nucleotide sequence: TGTGCCAGCAGTTTATTGGCCCCAAGCGGGAGTAACGAGCAGTACTTC.

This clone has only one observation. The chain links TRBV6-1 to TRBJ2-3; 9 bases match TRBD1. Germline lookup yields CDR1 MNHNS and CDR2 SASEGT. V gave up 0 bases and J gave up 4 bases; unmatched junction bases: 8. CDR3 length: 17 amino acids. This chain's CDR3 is CASSEALGQGVSDTQYF. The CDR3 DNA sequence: TGTGCCAGCAGTGAAGCTTTGGGACAGGGAGTGTCAGATACGCAGTATTTT.

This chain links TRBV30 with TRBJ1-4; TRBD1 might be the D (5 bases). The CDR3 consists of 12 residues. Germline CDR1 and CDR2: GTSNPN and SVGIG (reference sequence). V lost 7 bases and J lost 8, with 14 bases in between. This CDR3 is CALDNLDEKLFF. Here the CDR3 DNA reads TGTGCCTTGGACAATCTCGACGAAAAACTGTTTTTT.

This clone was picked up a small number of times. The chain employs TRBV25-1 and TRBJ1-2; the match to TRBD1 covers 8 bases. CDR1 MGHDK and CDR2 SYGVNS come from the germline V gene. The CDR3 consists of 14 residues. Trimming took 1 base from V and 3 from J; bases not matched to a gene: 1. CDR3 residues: CASSESDRDYGYTF. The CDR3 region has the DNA TGTGCCAGCAGTGAATCGGACAGGGACTATGGCTACACCTTC.

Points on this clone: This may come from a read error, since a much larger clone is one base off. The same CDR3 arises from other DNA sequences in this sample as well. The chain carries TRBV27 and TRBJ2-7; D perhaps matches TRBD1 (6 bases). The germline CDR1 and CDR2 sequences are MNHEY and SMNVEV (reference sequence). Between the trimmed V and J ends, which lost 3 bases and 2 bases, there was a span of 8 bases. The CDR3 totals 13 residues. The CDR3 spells CASSFQGTYEQYF. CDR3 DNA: TGTGCCAGCAGTTTTCAGGGGACCTACGAGCAGTACTTC.